This TCR beta chain was profiled in a study of T cell changes during pregnancy in multiple sclerosis. The germline gives CDR1 KGHSH, CDR2 LQKENI. The CDR3 is made up of 16 amino acids. Trimming took 2 bases from V and 3 from J; bases not matched to a gene: 5. Clones were read by immunoSEQ multiplex PCR, and TCRdb kept only the in-frame ones, dropping some. The sample lists some 60,000 clones, about 90% occurring once. V gene TRBV18 combines with J gene TRBJ2-7; 12 nucleotides match TRBD2. Sequences were derived from peripheral blood, sampled in the second trimester of pregnancy. The TCR originated in a female donor in good health, enrolled as a control in a pregnancy study. The chain's CDR3 is CASSPKLAGGFYEQYF. CDR3 nucleotide sequence: TGTGCCAGCTCACCAAAACTAGCGGGAGGATTCTACGAGCAGTACTTC. Together with reference TRBV18 and TRBJ2-7, the CDR3 gives the full variable domain: NAGVMQNPRHLVRRRGQEARLRCSPMKGHSHVYWYRQLPEEGLKFMVYLQKENIIDESGMPKERFSAEFPKEGPSILRIQQVVRGDSAAYFCASSPKLAGGFYEQYFGPGTRLTVT.